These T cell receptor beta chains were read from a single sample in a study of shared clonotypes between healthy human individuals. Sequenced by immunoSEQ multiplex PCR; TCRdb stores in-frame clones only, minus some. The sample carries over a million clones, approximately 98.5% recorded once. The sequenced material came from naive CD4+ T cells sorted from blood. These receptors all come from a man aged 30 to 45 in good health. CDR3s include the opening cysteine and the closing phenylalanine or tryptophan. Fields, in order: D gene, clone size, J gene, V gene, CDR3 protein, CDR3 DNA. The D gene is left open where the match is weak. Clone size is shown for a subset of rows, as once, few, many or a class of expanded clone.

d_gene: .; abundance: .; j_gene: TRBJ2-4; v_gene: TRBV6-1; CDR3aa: CASSEGGSKNIQYF; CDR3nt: TGTGCCAGCAGTGAAGGGGGGTCCAAAAACATTCAGTACTTC
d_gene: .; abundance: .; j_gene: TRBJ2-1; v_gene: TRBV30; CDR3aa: CAWSLFNNEQFF; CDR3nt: TGTGCCTGGAGCCTCTTTAACAATGAGCAGTTCTTC
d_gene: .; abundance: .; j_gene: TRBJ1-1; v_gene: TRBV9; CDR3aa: CASSATGFNTEAFF; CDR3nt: TGTGCCAGCAGCGCGACCGGGTTTAACACTGAAGCTTTCTTT
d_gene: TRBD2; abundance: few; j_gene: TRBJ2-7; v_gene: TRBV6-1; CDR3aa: CASRRGSNYEQYF; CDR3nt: TGTGCCAGCAGGCGGGGGTCGAACTACGAGCAGTACTTC
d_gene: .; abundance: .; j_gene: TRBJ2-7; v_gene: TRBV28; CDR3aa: CASSGNSYEQYF; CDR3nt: TGTGCCAGCAGTGGGAACTCCTACGAGCAGTACTTC
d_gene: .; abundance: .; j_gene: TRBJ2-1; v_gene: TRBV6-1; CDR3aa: CASSELRWGVEQFF; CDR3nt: TGTGCCAGCAGTGAACTAAGGTGGGGAGTTGAGCAGTTCTTC
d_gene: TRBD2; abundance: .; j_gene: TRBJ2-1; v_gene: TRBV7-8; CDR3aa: CASSLAPASGYRSYNEQFF; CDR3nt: TGTGCCAGCAGCTTAGCTCCGGCTAGCGGGTACCGTTCCTACAATGAGCAGTTCTTC
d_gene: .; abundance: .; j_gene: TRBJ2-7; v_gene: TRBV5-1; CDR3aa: CASSSDTAYEQYF; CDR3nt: TGCGCCAGCAGCTCCGACACCGCCTACGAGCAGTACTTC
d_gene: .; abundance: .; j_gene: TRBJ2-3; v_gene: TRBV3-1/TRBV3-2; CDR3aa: CAGTDTQYF; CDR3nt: TGTGCCGGCACAGATACGCAGTATTTT
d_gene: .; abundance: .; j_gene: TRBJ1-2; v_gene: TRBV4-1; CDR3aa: CASSQVGRIGGYTF; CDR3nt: TGCGCCAGCAGCCAAGTAGGCAGGATCGGTGGCTACACCTTC
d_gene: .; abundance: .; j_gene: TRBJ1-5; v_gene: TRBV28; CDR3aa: CASSFMGGAGNQPQHF; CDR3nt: TGTGCCAGCAGTTTTATGGGGGGCGCGGGCAATCAGCCCCAGCATTTT
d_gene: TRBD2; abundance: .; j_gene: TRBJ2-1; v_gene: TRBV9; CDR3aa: CASSAERGPVWEQFF; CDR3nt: TGTGCCAGCAGCGCGGAGCGGGGCCCAGTGTGGGAGCAGTTCTTC
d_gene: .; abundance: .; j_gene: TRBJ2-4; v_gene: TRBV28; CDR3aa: CASSFPGKAKNIQYF; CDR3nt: TGTGCCAGCAGTTTTCCAGGGAAGGCCAAAAACATTCAGTACTTC
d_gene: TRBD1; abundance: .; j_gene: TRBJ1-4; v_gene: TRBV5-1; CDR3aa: CASSRDRGPEKLFF; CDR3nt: TGCGCCAGCAGCCGGGACAGGGGACCTGAAAAACTGTTTTTT
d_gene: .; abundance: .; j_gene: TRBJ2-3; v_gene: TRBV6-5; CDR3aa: CASSLGLSTDTQYF; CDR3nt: TGTGCCAGCAGTTTAGGACTGAGCACAGATACGCAGTATTTT
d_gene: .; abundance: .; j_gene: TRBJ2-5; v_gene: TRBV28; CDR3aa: CASSFIGGVQETQYF; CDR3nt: TGTGCCAGCAGTTTCATTGGGGGAGTTCAGGAGACCCAGTACTTC
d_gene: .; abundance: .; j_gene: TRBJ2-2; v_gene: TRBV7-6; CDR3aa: CASSLASRTGELFF; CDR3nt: TGTGCCAGCAGCTTAGCGAGTCGGACCGGGGAGCTGTTTTTT
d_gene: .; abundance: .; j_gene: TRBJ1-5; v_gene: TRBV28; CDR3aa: CASSGTINQPQHF; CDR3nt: TGTGCCAGCAGTGGGACAATCAATCAGCCCCAGCATTTT
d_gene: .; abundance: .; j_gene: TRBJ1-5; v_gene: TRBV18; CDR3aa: CASSQQGKNQPQHF; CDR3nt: TGTGCCAGCTCACAACAAGGGAAGAATCAGCCCCAGCATTTT
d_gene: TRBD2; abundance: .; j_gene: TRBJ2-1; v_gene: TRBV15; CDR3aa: CATSRDRLLADYNEQFF; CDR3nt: TGTGCCACCAGCAGAGATCGTTTACTAGCGGATTACAATGAGCAGTTCTTC
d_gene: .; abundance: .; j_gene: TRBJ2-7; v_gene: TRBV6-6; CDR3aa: CASSIGSLSYEQYF; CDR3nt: TGTGCCAGCAGTATAGGTAGCCTCTCCTACGAGCAGTACTTC
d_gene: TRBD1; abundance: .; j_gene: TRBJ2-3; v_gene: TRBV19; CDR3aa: CASTDRGESDTQYF; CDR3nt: TGTGCCAGTACGGACAGGGGGGAATCAGATACGCAGTATTTT
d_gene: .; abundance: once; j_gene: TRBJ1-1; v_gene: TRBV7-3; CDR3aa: CASSFGGVMNTEAFF; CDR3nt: TGTGCCAGCAGCTTTGGGGGCGTCATGAACACTGAAGCTTTCTTT
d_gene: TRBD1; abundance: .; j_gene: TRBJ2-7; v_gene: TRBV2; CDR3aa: CASSEALRQGAYEQYF; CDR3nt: TGTGCCAGCAGTGAAGCGCTGAGACAGGGGGCCTACGAGCAGTACTTC
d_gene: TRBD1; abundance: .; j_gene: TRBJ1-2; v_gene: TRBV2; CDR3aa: CASSGQGDYGYTF; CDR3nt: TGTGCCAGCAGTGGGCAGGGGGACTATGGCTACACCTTC
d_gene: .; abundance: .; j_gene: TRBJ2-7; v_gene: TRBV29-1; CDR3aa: CSVEGRGYEQYF; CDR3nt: TGCAGCGTTGAAGGTCGGGGCTACGAGCAGTACTTC
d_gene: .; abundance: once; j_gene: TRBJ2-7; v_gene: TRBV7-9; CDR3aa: CASSLLTGFSYEQYF; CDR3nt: TGTGCCAGCAGCCTATTAACCGGTTTCTCCTACGAGCAGTACTTC
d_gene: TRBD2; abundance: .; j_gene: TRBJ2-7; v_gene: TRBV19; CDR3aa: CASSTGGLAGVMGYEQYF; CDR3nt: TGTGCCAGTAGTACCGGGGGACTAGCGGGAGTCATGGGCTACGAGCAGTACTTC
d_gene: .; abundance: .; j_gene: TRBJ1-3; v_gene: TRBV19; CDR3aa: CASREGIAGNTIYF; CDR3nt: TGTGCCAGTAGGGAGGGAATCGCTGGAAACACCATATATTTT
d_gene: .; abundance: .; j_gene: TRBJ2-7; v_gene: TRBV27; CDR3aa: CASSTSYEQYF; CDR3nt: TGTGCCAGCAGTACCTCCTACGAGCAGTACTTC
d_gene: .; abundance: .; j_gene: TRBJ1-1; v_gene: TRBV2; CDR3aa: CASSEVFSREAFF; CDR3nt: TGTGCCAGCAGTGAAGTTTTCAGCCGTGAAGCTTTCTTT
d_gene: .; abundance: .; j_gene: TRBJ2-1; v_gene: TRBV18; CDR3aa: CASSPAVGTTYNEQFF; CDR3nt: TGTGCCAGCTCACCAGCTGTAGGTACGACATACAATGAGCAGTTCTTC
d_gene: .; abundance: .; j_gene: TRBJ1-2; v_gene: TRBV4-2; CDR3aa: CASSQEGGSFNYGYTF; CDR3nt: TGTGCCAGCAGCCAAGAGGGGGGATCTTTTAACTATGGCTACACCTTC